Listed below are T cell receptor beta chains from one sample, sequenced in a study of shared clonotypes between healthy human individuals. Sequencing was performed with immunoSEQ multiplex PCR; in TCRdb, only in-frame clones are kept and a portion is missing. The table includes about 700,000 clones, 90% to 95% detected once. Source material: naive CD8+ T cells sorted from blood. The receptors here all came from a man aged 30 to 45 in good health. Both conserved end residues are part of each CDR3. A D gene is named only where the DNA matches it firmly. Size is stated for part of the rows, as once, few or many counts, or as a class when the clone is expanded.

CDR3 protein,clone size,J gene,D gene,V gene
CASSFSVGQWGDGYTF,.,TRBJ1-2,.,TRBV7-6
CASPGTRSDEQFF,.,TRBJ2-1,.,TRBV2
CASSSSLEAGGETQYF,.,TRBJ2-5,TRBD2,TRBV11-3
CASSSSLGDIGIGEQFF,.,TRBJ2-1,.,TRBV28
CATSKDSGRRYAPQYF,.,TRBJ2-3,TRBD2,TRBV15
CASSFGTSYEQYF,.,TRBJ2-7,.,TRBV5-1
CASSWGRDSYEQYF,.,TRBJ2-7,.,TRBV27
CASSLAGGLNTEAFF,.,TRBJ1-1,TRBD1,TRBV11-2
CASTRTGGNTEAFF,.,TRBJ1-1,TRBD1,TRBV27
CAWIYHGLAGAPQETQYF,.,TRBJ2-5,TRBD2,TRBV30
CASSSRLFIEQYF,.,TRBJ2-7,.,TRBV28
CASSPVTSGNTGELFF,.,TRBJ2-2,TRBD2,TRBV7-9
CASSWRLDYNEQFF,many,TRBJ2-1,.,TRBV28
CSVEDNNTEAFF,.,TRBJ1-1,.,TRBV29-1
CASSQGFLAGTSGTANTGELFF,.,TRBJ2-2,TRBD2,TRBV4-3